Below are 13 T cell receptor beta chains sequenced from a single sample in a study of cytomegalovirus exposure and HLA in healthy donors. The PCR made use of 60 Vbeta and 13 Jbeta primers. TCRdb keeps only in-frame clones here, not all; method: immunoSEQ multiplex PCR. The sample shows about 150,000 clones, approximately 80% of them seen only once. Sequencing was done on a sample of PBMCs. These receptors were obtained from a middle-aged woman in good health and CMV-seropositive.

The chain links TRBV5-1 to TRBJ2-3; a possible D gene is TRBD2 (6 bases). The germline V gene encodes CDR1 SGHRS and CDR2 YFSETQ. The V gene lost 0 bases and the J gene lost 6 bases, with 11 bases spanning the gap. The CDR3 is 14 amino acids. The chain's CDR3 is CASSLAGGVDTQYF. The CDR3, as DNA: TGCGCCAGCAGCTTGGCCGGGGGAGTTGATACGCAGTATTTT.

The chain employs TRBV28 and TRBJ2-5; unclear D gene. CDR1 and CDR2 (germline): MDHEN, SYDVKM. This CDR3 has 14 amino acids. V lost 5 bases to trimming and J lost 5 bases, with 15 bases between them. The CDR3 sequence is CASSPPYAYETQYF. CDR3 bases: TGTGCCAGCAGTCCACCCTACGCCTATGAGACCCAGTACTTC.

This clone came up a few times. The chain has TRBV2 and TRBJ1-5; D might be TRBD1 (5 bases). Deletions cut 4 bases from V and 6 bases from J, with 10 bases between. CDR3 size: 13 residues. The germline V gene encodes CDR1 SNHLY and CDR2 FYNNEI. The CDR3 region has the DNA TGTGCCAGCAGTGTGTCCGGGGGTCAGCCCCAGCATTTT. It is translated as CASSVSGGQPQHF.

The chain uses TRBV23-1 and TRBJ2-7, with 9 bases fitting TRBD1. TRBV23-1 carries the ORF label, with uncertain function. The V segment lost 5 bases and the J segment 0 bases; nucleotides outside the gene matches: 14. The CDR3 consists of 18 residues. The CDR3 DNA follows: TGCGCCAGCAGTGTACGGGACAGGGCTAGCGGATTCTCCTACGAGCAGTACTTC. Translation gives CASSVRDRASGFSYEQYF.

This clone was counted between two and nine times. The chain links TRBV6-5 to TRBJ1-4; tentatively, D is TRBD1 (6 bases). The CDR3 extends over 14 amino acids. Germline V gene lookup returns CDR1 MNHEY and CDR2 SVGAGI. Trimming pared 11 bases from V and 0 bases from J, leaving 13 bases between. The CDR3 reads CASGQTATNEKLFF. In nucleotides, the CDR3 is TGTGCCTCCGGACAGACAGCAACTAATGAAAAACTGTTTTTT.

The genes are TRBV5-6 and TRBJ2-7, with 10 positions matching TRBD2. CDR1 and CDR2 (germline): SGHDT, YYEEEE. This CDR3 is built from 15 residues. V shed 4 bases, J shed 9 bases, and the junction held 13 bases outside the gene matches. The CDR3: CASSQGTSAFKGQYF. CDR3 bases: TGTGCCAGCAGCCAGGGGACTAGCGCCTTTAAAGGGCAGTACTTC.

The chain couples TRBV7-2 to TRBJ2-3, with TRBD2 as a possible D gene (5 bases). V lost 5 bases, J lost 2 bases, and 11 bases lay in between. This CDR3 contains 14 residues. Germline V CDR1 and CDR2: SGHTA, FQGNSA. DNA of the CDR3: TGTGCCAGCAGCCGGATGCGGGTCACAGATACGCAGTATTTT. Its protein is CASSRMRVTDTQYF.

The chain combines TRBV30 with TRBJ1-5, with a weak D call TRBD1 (6 bases). The germline CDR1 and CDR2 sequences are GTSNPN and SVGIG (reference sequence). V was shortened by 0 bases and J by 0 bases, with 15 bases between the two germline ends. The CDR3 length is 17 residues. CDR3: CAWSVGVGQRSNQPQHF. The CDR3 nucleotides are TGTGCCTGGAGTGTTGGGGTCGGACAGCGTAGCAATCAGCCCCAGCATTTT. Full variable domain (missing parts from reference TRBV30 and TRBJ1-5): SQTIHQWPATLVQPVGSPLSLECTVEGTSNPNLYWYRQAAGRGLQLLFYSVGIGQISSEVPQNLSASRPQDRQFILSSKKLLLSDSGFYLCAWSVGVGQRSNQPQHFGDGTRLSIL.

This chain joins TRBV5-1 and TRBJ2-6, with a possible D match to TRBD1 (5 bases). V was cut by 0 bases and J by 1 base, with 14 bases left in between. The CDR3 sequence is 18 residues long. Germline loops: CDR1 SGHRS, CDR2 YFSETQ. This CDR3 is CASSLVKGPASGANVLTF. As DNA, the CDR3 is TGCGCCAGCAGCTTGGTAAAGGGGCCGGCTTCTGGGGCCAACGTCCTGACTTTC.

The chain carries TRBV5-5 and TRBJ1-4; TRBD1 might be the D (5 bases). The germline V and J ends were trimmed by 1 base and 2 bases, with 6 bases remaining between them. Germline assignment: CDR1 SGHKS and CDR2 YYEKEE (reference sequence). The CDR3 consists of 14 residues. CDR3 region: CASSLWGTNEKLFF. In DNA form, the CDR3 reads TGTGCCAGCAGCTTGTGGGGCACTAATGAAAAACTGTTTTTT.

Here the CDR3 DNA reads TGTGCCAGCAGGGGAGAGGGGACAGGGTCTTCAGGTTCACCCCTCCACTTT. Translating gives CASRGEGTGSSGSPLHF. The chain uses TRBV7-2 and TRBJ1-6; TRBD1 matches 9 bases. Germline-derived CDR1 and CDR2 are SGHTA and FQGNSA. The V gene end was trimmed by 6 bases and the J gene end by 9 bases; junction bases not matched to a gene: 15. There are 17 residues in the CDR3.

The chain links TRBV5-4 to TRBJ1-1, with TRBD1 as a possible D gene (5 bases). The germline CDR1 and CDR2 sequences are SGHNT and YYREEE (reference sequence). The CDR3 contains 15 residues. Between the trimmed V and J ends, which lost 4 bases and 7 bases, there was a span of 20 bases. Here the CDR3 DNA reads TGTGCCAGCAGCGAAAGTTGGGTGGCGGGGGGTGAAGCTTTCTTT. It yields the protein CASSESWVAGGEAFF.

The chain employs TRBV6-5 and TRBJ2-7; 7 bases match TRBD2. The CDR3 spans 11 residues. The J segment lost 9 bases and the V segment lost 5 bases, leaving 4 bases of the junction unmatched. Germline CDR1 reads MNHEY; CDR2 reads SVGAGI. CDR3 bases: TGTGCCAGCAGTGATACGGGAGGGCAGTACTTC. This translates into CASSDTGGQYF.